The 27 T cell receptor beta chains below come from one sample, sequenced in a study of technical replicates of blood from a handful of donors (dated by TCRdb to about 2017). Library preparation was by the immunoSEQ multiplex PCR assay. TCRdb provides this immuneACCESS table in a form limited to in-frame rearrangements. Some clones are lacking; in checked studies, under half of them reflect an unresolved V gene, and why the rest are absent is not known. For this sample the table gives roughly 79,000 clones, of which around 91% were detected only once. The ten largest account for under 0.4% of the sample. What was sequenced was T cells isolated from PBMCs. These receptors all come from a human donor in good health. Some clones in this sample may be carry-over from other donors' samples.

This sequence joins TRBV9 and TRBJ2-2; 11 nucleotides agree with TRBD1. Germline loops: CDR1 SGDLS, CDR2 YYNGEE. The J segment lost 6 bases and the V segment lost 3 bases, leaving 10 bases of the junction unmatched. The CDR3 has 17 residues. CDR3 region: CASSGWYGTGGAGELFF. CDR3 nucleotide sequence: TGTGCCAGCAGCGGCTGGTACGGGACAGGGGGGGCCGGGGAGCTGTTTTTT.

This chain uses TRBV18 with TRBJ2-3; D gene ambiguous. Trimming left V 3 bases short and J 1 base short, with 5 bases between. This CDR3 has 13 residues. The germline V gene encodes CDR1 KGHSH and CDR2 LQKENI. In DNA, the CDR3 is TGTGCCAGCTCACCCGGAGGCACAGATACGCAGTATTTT. Translating it yields CASSPGGTDTQYF.

The V call is TRBV5-1, the J call TRBJ2-5, with a weak D call TRBD1 (5 bases). V dropped 4 bases and J dropped 2 bases, with 12 bases sitting between them. This CDR3 has 14 residues. In germline, CDR1 is SGHRS, CDR2 YFSETQ. The CDR3, as DNA: TGCGCCAGCAGCCTAGGTAGGACACAAGAGACCCAGTACTTC. It specifies CASSLGRTQETQYF.

The V gene is TRBV11-2, the J gene TRBJ2-1; 8 bases map to TRBD2. Germline V gene lookup returns CDR1 SGHAT and CDR2 FQNNGV. J was trimmed by 9 bases and V by 0 bases; bases with no gene match: 4. The CDR3 is 14 residues long. CDR3 sequence reads: CASSLDRLASEQFF. The CDR3 DNA reads TGTGCCAGCAGCTTAGATAGACTAGCGTCTGAGCAGTTCTTC.

J is TRBJ1-2 and V is TRBV30, with TRBD1 identical over 7 bases. After removal of 0 bases from V and 7 bases from J, the junction contained 8 bases not matched to a gene. CDR3 length: 14 residues. The germline gives CDR1 GTSNPN, CDR2 SVGIG (reference sequence). CDR3 in amino acids: CAWSVGQGVLGYTF. The CDR3 DNA reads as TGTGCCTGGAGTGTAGGGCAGGGGGTACTTGGCTACACCTTC.

The chain links TRBV5-1 to TRBJ1-3; D is uncertain. The CDR3 totals 16 residues. Germline values: CDR1 SGHRS, CDR2 YFSETQ. Trimming shortened V by 0 bases and J by 3 bases, and 13 bases separated the two germline ends. The CDR3 is CASSLAPVRVGNTIYF. The CDR3 DNA is TGCGCCAGCAGCTTGGCCCCGGTCCGGGTTGGAAACACCATATATTTT.

The chain combines TRBV7-8 with TRBJ2-5; D not resolved. V was pared by 1 base and J by 4 bases, with 4 bases between. Germline V gene data show CDR1 as SGHVS and CDR2 as FQNEAQ. The CDR3 sequence is 12 residues long. The CDR3: CASSLGRETQYF. DNA for the CDR3: TGTGCCAGCAGCTTAGGTAGAGAGACCCAGTACTTC.

This chain uses TRBV6-5 with TRBJ2-1, with 7 bases identical to TRBD2. The CDR3 covers 11 residues. With 11 bases clipped from V and 8 bases from J, the junction kept 6 bases outside the gene matches. Per the germline V gene, CDR1 is MNHEY and CDR2 is SVGAGI. The CDR3 loop reads CAWEGRDEQFF. The CDR3 bases are TGTGCCTGGGAGGGTAGGGATGAGCAGTTCTTC.

CDR3 loop: CASSPWGTSRNEQFF. In DNA form, the CDR3 reads TGTGCCAGCAGCCCATGGGGGACTAGTCGCAATGAGCAGTTCTTC. The rearrangement joins TRBV5-5 to TRBJ2-1; 8 positions match TRBD2. J was trimmed by 6 bases and V by 4 bases; bases with no gene match: 9. Germline CDR1 is SGHKS and CDR2 is YYEKEE (reference sequence). This CDR3 is built from 15 residues.

CDR3 nucleotides: TGTGCCAGCAGCTCTATCCGGGGATATTCCAAAAAGAATGAGCAGTTCTTC. Translating it yields CASSSIRGYSKKNEQFF. The V call is TRBV11-2, the J call TRBJ2-1; D is possibly TRBD2 (5 bases). CDR3 length: 17 residues. From germline, CDR1 is SGHAT and CDR2 FQNNGV. V lost 4 bases and J 7 bases, leaving 23 bases between the germline ends.

The rearrangement links TRBV7-9 to TRBJ2-3; D possibly corresponds to TRBD2 (5 bases). The germline V and J ends were trimmed by 1 base and 5 bases, with 19 bases remaining between them. Germline CDR1 is SEHNR and CDR2 is FQNEAQ (reference sequence). This CDR3 has 17 residues. CDR3 residues: CASSLGSAGPFGDTQYF. DNA for the CDR3: TGTGCCAGCAGCTTAGGGTCCGCGGGTCCGTTCGGAGATACGCAGTATTTT.

The chain joins TRBV19 to TRBJ1-1; D is possibly TRBD1 (5 bases). CDR3 length: 14 residues. Trimming cost V 7 bases and J 1 base, with 13 bases left between them. Germline V CDR1 and CDR2: LNHDA, SQIVND (reference sequence). As DNA, the CDR3 is TGTGCCAGTATGATATCAGGGCGGAACACTGAAGCTTTCTTT. Its protein product is CASMISGRNTEAFF.

CDR3 sequence: CASGTSGGVVETQYF. The DNA for the CDR3 is TGTGCCAGTGGGACTAGCGGGGGGGTCGTAGAGACCCAGTACTTC. V and J are TRBV19 and TRBJ2-5, with 16 bases identical to TRBD2. The V segment lost 8 bases and the J segment 4 bases; nucleotides outside the gene matches: 4. CDR1 and CDR2 from the germline V gene are LNHDA and SQIVND (reference sequence). The CDR3 spans 15 residues.

The chain links TRBV7-9 to TRBJ2-7; TRBD2 aligns across 9 bases. Germline V CDR1 and CDR2: SEHNR, FQNEAQ (reference sequence). CDR3 size: 15 residues. Germline trimming cut 4 bases from V and 4 bases from J; bases unmatched to any gene: 8. CDR3: CASSYLAGVHYEQYF. The CDR3, as DNA: TGTGCCAGCAGCTACTTAGCGGGAGTGCATTACGAGCAGTACTTC.

The chain recombines TRBV4-2 with TRBJ2-5; D remains unclear. The germline gives CDR1 LGHNA, CDR2 YNFKEQ. V gave up 4 bases and J gave up 3 bases, with 3 bases separating them. CDR3 length equals 11 residues. The CDR3 DNA reads TGTGCCAGCAGCCGAGAAGAGACCCAGTACTTC. Translating it yields CASSREETQYF.

This clone was recorded once. V is TRBV15 and J is TRBJ2-7, with 10 bases lining up with TRBD2. This CDR3 contains 18 residues. Germline V lookup: CDR1 LNHNV, CDR2 YYDKDF (reference sequence). V dropped 5 bases and J dropped 6; count of bases not matched to a gene: 19. The CDR3 loop reads CATSRGAGGLAGALEQYF. In DNA form, the CDR3 reads TGTGCCACCAGCCGGGGAGCGGGGGGTCTAGCGGGAGCCCTCGAGCAGTACTTC.

This chain uses TRBV2 with TRBJ2-3; TRBD1 matches 7 bases. The length of the CDR3 is 14 residues. Germline trimming cut 6 bases from V and 5 bases from J; bases unmatched to any gene: 8. CDR1 and CDR2 (germline): SNHLY, FYNNEI. The CDR3: CASSRDSGQDTQYF. The CDR3 DNA is TGTGCCAGCAGCCGGGACAGTGGTCAAGATACGCAGTATTTT.

The chain couples TRBV29-1 to TRBJ2-7; TRBD1 is a possible D gene (5 bases). Per germline, CDR1 SQVTM and CDR2 ANQGSEA. Trimming took 3 bases from V and 3 from J, leaving 9 bases between them. The CDR3 has 12 amino acids. The CDR3, as DNA: TGCAGCGTTGATGGACACCACTACGAGCAGTACTTC. Protein: CSVDGHHYEQYF.

This clone was observed once. This chain links TRBV25-1 with TRBJ1-5; D remains unclear. The V gene lost 6 bases and the J gene lost 7 bases, with 16 bases spanning the gap. The CDR3 runs to 14 residues. CDR1 MGHDK and CDR2 SYGVNS come from the germline V gene. CDR3 DNA sequence: TGTGCCAGCAGCGTTCCCCGGCGGGAGCAGCCCCAGCATTTT. It encodes CASSVPRREQPQHF.

The CDR3 reads CASREGQGLDTQYF. CDR3 DNA sequence: TGTGCCAGCAGAGAGGGACAGGGGTTGGATACGCAGTATTTT. The J gene is TRBJ2-3, the V gene TRBV7-9; 10 nucleotides align to TRBD1. The CDR3 length is 14 residues. CDR1 is SEHNR, CDR2 FQNEAQ, per germline (reference sequence). The ends lost 6 bases at V and 6 bases at J; junction bases unmatched: 6. The full variable domain, in which reference TRBV7-9 and TRBJ2-3 provide the parts outside the CDR3, is DTGVSQNPRHKITKRGQNVTFRCDPISEHNRLYWYRQTLGQGPEFLTYFQNEAQLEKSRLLSDRFSAERPKGSFSTLEIQRTEQGDSAMYLCASREGQGLDTQYFGPGTRLTVL.

The J gene is TRBJ1-2, the V gene TRBV28, with TRBD1 identical over 7 bases. The ends lost 5 bases at V and 4 bases at J; junction bases unmatched: 13. Germline V gene data show CDR1 as MDHEN and CDR2 as SYDVKM. This CDR3 has 16 amino acids. CDR3 DNA sequence: TGTGCCAGCAGTCCACCTACCCCGAGGGGGCGCTATGGCTACACCTTC. Its protein is CASSPPTPRGRYGYTF.

The chain employs TRBV4-1 and TRBJ2-5; TRBD2 is a possible D gene (6 bases). With 1 base removed from V and 5 bases from J, the gap between germline ends came to 11 bases. Germline V gene sequence: CDR1 MGHRA, CDR2 YSYEKL. The CDR3 extends over 14 amino acids. In DNA, the CDR3 is TGCGCCAGCAGCCAAGTAGGGAGGAGGGAGACCCAGTACTTC. Translation: CASSQVGRRETQYF.

The chain is built from TRBV29-1 and TRBJ1-1; tentative D call: TRBD1 (5 bases). Trimming removed 7 bases at V and 2 bases at J, with 17 bases between. CDR3 size: 14 residues. The germline V gene encodes CDR1 SQVTM and CDR2 ANQGSEA. The DNA of the CDR3 is TGCAGCGCGGGGGGTTCGCTCTCAAACACTGAAGCTTTCTTT. Protein sequence: CSAGGSLSNTEAFF. The variable domain in full, completed from reference TRBV29-1 and TRBJ1-1, reads SAVISQKPSRDICQRGTSLTIQCQVDSQVTMMFWYRQQPGQSLTLIATANQGSEATYESGFVIDKFPISRPNLTFSTLTVSNMSPEDSSIYLCSAGGSLSNTEAFFGQGTRLTVV.

The chain is built from TRBV6-1 and TRBJ1-6, with D perhaps TRBD1 (6 bases). The CDR3 sequence is 16 residues long. Trimming removed 4 bases from V and 5 bases from J, with 15 bases in between. The germline gives CDR1 MNHNS, CDR2 SASEGT. CDR3 residues: CASSVAGTFNNSPLHF. The CDR3 coding sequence is TGTGCCAGCAGTGTTGCCGGGACATTTAATAATTCACCCCTCCACTTT.

This chain joins TRBV30 and TRBJ1-4; TRBD1 might be the D (6 bases). Trimming removed 5 bases from V and 6 bases from J, with 13 bases in between. Germline loops: CDR1 GTSNPN, CDR2 SVGIG (reference sequence). The CDR3 is made up of 13 amino acids. CDR3 sequence reads: CAWAGQNHEKLFF. CDR3 nucleotide sequence: TGTGCCTGGGCCGGACAGAATCATGAAAAACTGTTTTTT.

The chain has TRBV9 and TRBJ1-2; a weak D match, TRBD1 (5 bases). The CDR3 runs 13 residues. Between the trimmed V and J ends, which lost 1 base and 8 bases, there was a span of 12 bases. Germline assignment: CDR1 SGDLS and CDR2 YYNGEE. The CDR3 is CASSVPGLTGYTF. The DNA for the CDR3 is TGTGCCAGCAGCGTACCAGGGCTTACGGGCTACACCTTC.

This rearrangement joins TRBV12-5 to TRBJ2-5, with TRBD2 as a possible D gene (6 bases). Germline V gives CDR1 LGHNT, CDR2 FRNRAP. The germline V and J ends were trimmed by 1 base and 4 bases, with 16 bases remaining between them. There are 16 residues in the CDR3. The CDR3 sequence is CASGLGGAGGLETQYF. Written as DNA, the CDR3 is TGTGCTAGTGGTTTGGGGGGAGCCGGAGGGCTAGAGACCCAGTACTTC.